This T cell receptor (beta chain) was recorded in a study of CD8+ T cells in alopecia areata. Study-wide points: Scalp samples also yield sequences of resident alphabeta T cells from normal skin. Between patients, shared TCR sequences were less clear than in mice. This was possibly due in part to HLA diversity in the patient population.

A word on this clone: Its antigen is unidentified.

Researchers sorted CD4+ cells into CD25+CD127- cells for roughly 5 patients. Samples from alopecia areata patients were lesional scalp punch biopsies and peripheral blood. After isolation, RNA underwent reverse transcription to generate cDNA as the sequencing template. Profiling relied on immunoSEQ multiplex PCR, and the TCRdb table lists in-frame clones only, not all of them. Of about 14,000 clones listed, approximately 53% are singletons. V gave up 8 bases and J gave up 6 bases; unmatched junction bases: 15. CDR1 and CDR2 from the germline V gene are MNHEY and SMNVEV (reference sequence). The CDR3 is made up of 16 amino acids.

The chain recombines TRBV27 with TRBJ2-2; 7 bases map to TRBD2. The sample was CD4+ Tregs sorted from blood. This receptor was obtained from a human donor with alopecia areata. This CDR3 is CASSHGGTIGPGELFF. The CDR3 bases are TGTGCCAGCTCCCACGGTGGGACTATAGGTCCCGGGGAGCTGTTTTTT.